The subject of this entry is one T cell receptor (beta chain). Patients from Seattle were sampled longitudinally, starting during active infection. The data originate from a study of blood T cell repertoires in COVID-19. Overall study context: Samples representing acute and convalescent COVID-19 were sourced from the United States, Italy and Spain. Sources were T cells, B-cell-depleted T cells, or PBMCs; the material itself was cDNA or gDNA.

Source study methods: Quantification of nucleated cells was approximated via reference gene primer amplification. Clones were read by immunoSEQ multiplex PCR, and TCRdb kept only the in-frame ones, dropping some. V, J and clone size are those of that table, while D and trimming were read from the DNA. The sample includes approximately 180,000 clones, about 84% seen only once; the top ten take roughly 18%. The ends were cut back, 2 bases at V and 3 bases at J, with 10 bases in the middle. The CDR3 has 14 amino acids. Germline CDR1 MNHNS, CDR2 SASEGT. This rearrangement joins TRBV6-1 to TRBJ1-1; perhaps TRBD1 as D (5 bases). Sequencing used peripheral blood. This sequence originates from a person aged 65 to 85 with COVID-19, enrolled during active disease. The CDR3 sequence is CASSERDFYTEAFF. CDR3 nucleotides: TGTGCCAGCAGTGAACGGGACTTTTACACTGAAGCTTTCTTT.